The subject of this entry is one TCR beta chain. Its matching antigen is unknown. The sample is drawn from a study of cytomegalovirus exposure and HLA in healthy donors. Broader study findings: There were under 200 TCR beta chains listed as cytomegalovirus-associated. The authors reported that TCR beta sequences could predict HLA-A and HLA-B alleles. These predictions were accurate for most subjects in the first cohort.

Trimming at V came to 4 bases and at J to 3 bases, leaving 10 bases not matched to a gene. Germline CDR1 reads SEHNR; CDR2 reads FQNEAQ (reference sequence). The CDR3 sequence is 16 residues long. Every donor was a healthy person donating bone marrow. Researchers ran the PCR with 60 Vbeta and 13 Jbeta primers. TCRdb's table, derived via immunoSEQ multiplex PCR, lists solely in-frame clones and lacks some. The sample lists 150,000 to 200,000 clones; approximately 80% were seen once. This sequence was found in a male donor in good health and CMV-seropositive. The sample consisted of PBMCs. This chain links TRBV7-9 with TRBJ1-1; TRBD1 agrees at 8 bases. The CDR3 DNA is TGTGCCAGCAGCTCGATTCCACAGGGGGGTTACACTGAAGCTTTCTTT. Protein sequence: CASSSIPQGGYTEAFF.